This T cell receptor beta chain was captured by sequencing in a study of T cell repertoires in cytomegalovirus infection (dated by TCRdb to 2018 to 2020). About the study as a whole: Alongside well-studied HLA-B-restricted epitopes, the peptide stimulations were aimed at recently identified HLA-C-restricted CMV epitopes, whose presentation resists viral immunomodulation. Because public TCR beta signatures pointed to carriage of CMV infection together with the matching HLA type, the HLA type of each donor mattered for the analysis. The paper as a whole reports these results and caveats: Cumulative frequency of public TCR beta family members discriminated carriers of CMV infection plus the relevant HLA type in this cohort and an independent 352-donor cohort. The ex vivo response was dominated by HLA-C-restricted CMV-specific TCR beta clonotypes, which also provided the single most frequent clonotype in two of eight donors.

TCRdb names Illumina HiSeq 1500 as the instrument used. TCRdb ran its own pipeline on the public reads, namely fastp trimming at Q25 and MiXCR clone calling, and kept in-frame beta chains. Under each unique CDR3 protein, matching rows form one entry showing the most common genes and DNA. In all, the sample holds just over 450,000 distinct CDR3 sequences, and roughly 42% of those were seen once. The ten top clones hold 43% of the sample. Notes on this clonotype: It has no known antigen specificity. Qualities for individual bases were not recorded, and no much larger clone is one base off.

The treatment or condition label here, explained by the study, means: in vitro stimulation with specific CMV peptide epitopes to enrich CMV-specific T cells. The CDR3 starts with the cysteine, ends with the phenylalanine, and has 14 residues. Just the 42-base CDR3 DNA is kept, in frame starting at base 1. Sequences SGHKS (CDR1) and YYEKEE (CDR2) are obtained from the germline V gene (reference sequence). V loses 6 bases at its end and J loses 3 bases; junction bases beyond the gene matches: 5. The rearranged segments are TRBV5-5 and TRBJ1-2, and 10 bases in between align with TRBD1. The clonotype originates from a human donor in good health (CMV status not recorded). Some clones in this sample may be carry-over from other donors' samples. The input for sequencing was cultured PBMCs, taken from culture after CMV antigen stimulation. The CDR3 amino acid sequence is: CASKWDRGYYGYTF. The bases read TGTGCCAGCAAGTGGGACAGGGGATACTATGGCTACACCTTC.